This TCR beta chain emerged from a study of identical twins' blood T cells. V was clipped by 0 bases and J by 1 base, with 12 bases between them. The CDR3 covers 16 residues. Germline loops: CDR1 KGHSH, CDR2 LQKENI. Note on this clonotype: Its matching antigen is unknown.

Findings and caveats of the study: Abundant TCRbeta CDR3s overlapped more between twins than with unrelated donors.

TCRdb re-called the 5' RACE reads through MiXCR, storing one row per CDR3 protein. The sample lists some 320 distinct CDR3 sequences; 64% were seen once. The sample comprised PBMCs. The sequence was obtained from a woman aged 18-55 years in good health. The gene calls are TRBV18 and TRBJ1-1, with D perhaps TRBD1 (6 bases). The CDR3: CASSPPHRTENTEAFF. The DNA of the CDR3 is TGTGCCAGCTCACCACCTCATCGGACAGAGAACACTGAAGCTTTCTTT. Based on the CDR3 plus reference TRBV18 and TRBJ1-1, the full variable domain is NAGVMQNPRHLVRRRGQEARLRCSPMKGHSHVYWYRQLPEEGLKFMVYLQKENIIDESGMPKERFSAEFPKEGPSILRIQQVVRGDSAAYFCASSPPHRTENTEAFFGQGTRLTVV.